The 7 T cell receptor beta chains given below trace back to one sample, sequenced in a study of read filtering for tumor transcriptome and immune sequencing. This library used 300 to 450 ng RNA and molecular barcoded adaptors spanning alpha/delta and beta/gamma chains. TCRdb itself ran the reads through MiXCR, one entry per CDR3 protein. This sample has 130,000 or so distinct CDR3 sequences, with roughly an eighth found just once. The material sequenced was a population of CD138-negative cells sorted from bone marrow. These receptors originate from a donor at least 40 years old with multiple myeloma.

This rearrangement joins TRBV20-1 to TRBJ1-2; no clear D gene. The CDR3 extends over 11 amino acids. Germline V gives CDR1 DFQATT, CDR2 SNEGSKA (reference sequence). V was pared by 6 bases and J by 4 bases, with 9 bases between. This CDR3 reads CSALHSYGYTF. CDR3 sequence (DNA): TGCAGTGCGTTGCACAGCTATGGCTACACCTTC.

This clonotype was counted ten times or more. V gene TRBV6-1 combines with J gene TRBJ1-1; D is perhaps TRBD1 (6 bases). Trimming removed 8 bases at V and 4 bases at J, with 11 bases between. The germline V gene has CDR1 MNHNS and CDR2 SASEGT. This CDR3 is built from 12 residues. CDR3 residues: CASAIGGTEAFF. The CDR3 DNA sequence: TGTGCCAGCGCTATAGGGGGCACTGAAGCTTTCTTT.

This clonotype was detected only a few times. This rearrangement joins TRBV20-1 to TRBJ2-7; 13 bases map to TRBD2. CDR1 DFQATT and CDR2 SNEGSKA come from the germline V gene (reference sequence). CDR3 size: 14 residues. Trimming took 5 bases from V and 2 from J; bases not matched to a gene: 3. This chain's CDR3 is CSAPGLAGPYEQYF. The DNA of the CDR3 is TGCAGTGCTCCGGGACTAGCGGGACCCTACGAGCAGTACTTC.

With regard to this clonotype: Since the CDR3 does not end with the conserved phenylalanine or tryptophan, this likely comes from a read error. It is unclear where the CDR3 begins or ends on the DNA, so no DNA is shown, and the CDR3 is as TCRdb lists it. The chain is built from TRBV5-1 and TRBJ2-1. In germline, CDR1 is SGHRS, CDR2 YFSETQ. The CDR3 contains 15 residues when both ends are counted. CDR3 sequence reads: CASSLAGNSYNEQLC.

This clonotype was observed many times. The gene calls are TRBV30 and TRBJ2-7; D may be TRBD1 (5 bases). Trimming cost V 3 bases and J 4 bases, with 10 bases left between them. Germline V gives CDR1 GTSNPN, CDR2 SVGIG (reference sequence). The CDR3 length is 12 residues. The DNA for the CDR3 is TGTGCCTGGAGAAAGGACAATTACGAGCAGTACTTC. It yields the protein CAWRKDNYEQYF.

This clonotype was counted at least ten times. CDR3 sequence reads: CASRAEDRVYNEQFF. The CDR3 region has the DNA TGTGCCAGCAGGGCCGAGGACAGGGTATACAATGAGCAGTTCTTC. The chain recombines TRBV12-3 or TRBV12-4 with TRBJ2-1, with TRBD1 identical over 8 bases. The CDR3 contains 15 residues. The junction had 8 bases not matched to a gene; V was cut back by 6 bases and J by 4 bases.

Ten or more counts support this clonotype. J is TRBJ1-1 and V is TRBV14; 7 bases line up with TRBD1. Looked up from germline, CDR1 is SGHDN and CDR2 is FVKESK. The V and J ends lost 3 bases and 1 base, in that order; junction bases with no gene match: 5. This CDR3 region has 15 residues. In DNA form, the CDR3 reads TGTGCCAGCAGCCAGCTCGGGACAGCGAACACTGAAGCTTTCTTT. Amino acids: CASSQLGTANTEAFF.